Each of the 5 T cell receptor beta chains below was sequenced from the same sample in a study of blood T cells in healthy people across ages. The second PCR ran about 6 to 11 cycles with a sample-barcoded 5' primer and J-beta primers. TCRdb re-analysed the 5' RACE reads in MiXCR, keeping a single row per CDR3 protein. The profile shows about 1.6 million distinct CDR3 sequences, about 31% of them singletons. Sequencing input: blood. Source of these receptors: a woman aged 25 to 39 in good health.

This clonotype was recorded many times. The chain employs TRBV29-1 and TRBJ2-1; D gene unclear. This CDR3 spans 10 amino acids. CDR1 SQVTM and CDR2 ANQGSEA come from the germline V gene. V shed 4 bases and J shed 6 bases, with 4 bases lying between them. CDR3 sequence (DNA): TGCAGCGTTGTGATCAATGAGCAGTTCTTC. Translated: CSVVINEQFF.

The chain joins TRBV2 to TRBJ1-2; D remains ambiguous. This CDR3 region has 15 residues. With 2 bases removed from V and 8 bases from J, the gap between germline ends came to 18 bases. Germline CDR1 reads SNHLY; CDR2 reads FYNNEI. CDR3 coding DNA: TGTGCCAGCAGTGAATGGAGAACCCTAGCTCAGGGCTACACCTTC. Encoded protein: CASSEWRTLAQGYTF.

This clonotype was observed many times. The V and J genes are TRBV20-1 and TRBJ2-5; D unresolved. V dropped 3 bases and J dropped 10 bases, with 6 bases sitting between them. Germline loops: CDR1 DFQATT, CDR2 SNEGSKA (reference sequence). CDR3 length: 9 residues. This CDR3 reads CSASYDQYF. CDR3 DNA: TGCAGTGCTAGTTATGACCAGTACTTC.

This chain links TRBV29-1 with TRBJ1-2, with a tentative D call TRBD1 (5 bases). This CDR3 spans 12 amino acids. Germline assignment: CDR1 SQVTM and CDR2 ANQGSEA. V dropped 3 bases and J dropped 2 bases, with 7 bases sitting between them. In DNA, the CDR3 is TGCAGCGTTGACCGGGACAACTATGGCTACACCTTC. Translated: CSVDRDNYGYTF.

This clonotype was picked up a small number of times. The chain joins TRBV12-3 or TRBV12-4 to TRBJ2-3; D possibly corresponds to TRBD2 (5 bases). The CDR3 length is 15 residues. V shed 2 bases and J shed 3 bases, with 12 bases lying between them. CDR3 DNA sequence: TGTGCCAGCAGTTTATCCGGGATTGTGACAGATACGCAGTATTTT. This codes for CASSLSGIVTDTQYF.